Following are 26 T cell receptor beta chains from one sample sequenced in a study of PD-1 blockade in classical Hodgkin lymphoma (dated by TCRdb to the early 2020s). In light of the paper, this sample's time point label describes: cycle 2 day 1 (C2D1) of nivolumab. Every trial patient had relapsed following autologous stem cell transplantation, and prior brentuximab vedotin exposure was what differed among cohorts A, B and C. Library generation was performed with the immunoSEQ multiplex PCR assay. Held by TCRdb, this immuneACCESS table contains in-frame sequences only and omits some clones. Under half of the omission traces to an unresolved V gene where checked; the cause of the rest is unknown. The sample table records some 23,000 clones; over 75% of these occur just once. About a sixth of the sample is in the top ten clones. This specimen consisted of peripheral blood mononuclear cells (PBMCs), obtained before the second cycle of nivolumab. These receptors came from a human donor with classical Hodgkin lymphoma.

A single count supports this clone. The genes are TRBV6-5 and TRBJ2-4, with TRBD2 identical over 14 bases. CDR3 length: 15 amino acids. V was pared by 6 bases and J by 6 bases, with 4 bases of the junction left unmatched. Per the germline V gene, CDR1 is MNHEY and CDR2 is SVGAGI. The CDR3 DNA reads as TGTGCCAGCAGCCTGACTAGCGGGGGGGGAAACATTCAGTACTTC. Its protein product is CASSLTSGGGNIQYF.

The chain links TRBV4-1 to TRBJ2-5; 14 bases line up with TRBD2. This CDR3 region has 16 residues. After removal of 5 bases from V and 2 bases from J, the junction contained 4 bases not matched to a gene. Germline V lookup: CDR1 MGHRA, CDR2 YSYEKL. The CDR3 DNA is TGCGCCAGCAGCTTCCGGACTAGCGGGGGGCAAGAGACCCAGTACTTC. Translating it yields CASSFRTSGGQETQYF.

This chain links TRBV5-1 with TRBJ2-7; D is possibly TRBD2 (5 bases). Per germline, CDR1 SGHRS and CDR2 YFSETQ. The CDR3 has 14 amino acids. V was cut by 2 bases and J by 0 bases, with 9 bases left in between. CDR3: CASSLERSSYEQYF. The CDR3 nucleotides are TGCGCCAGCAGCTTAGAGCGGTCCTCCTACGAGCAGTACTTC.

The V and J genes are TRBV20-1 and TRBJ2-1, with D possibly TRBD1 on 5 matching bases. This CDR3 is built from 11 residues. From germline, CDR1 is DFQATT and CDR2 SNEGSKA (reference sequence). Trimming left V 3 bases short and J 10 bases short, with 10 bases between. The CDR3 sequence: CSARGHSEQFF. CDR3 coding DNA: TGCAGTGCTAGGGGGCATAGCGAGCAGTTCTTC.

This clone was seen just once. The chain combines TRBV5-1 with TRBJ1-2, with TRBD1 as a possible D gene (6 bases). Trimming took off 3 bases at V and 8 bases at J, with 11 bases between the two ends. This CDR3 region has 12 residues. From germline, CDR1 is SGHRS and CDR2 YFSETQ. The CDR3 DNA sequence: TGCGCCAGCAGCTCGGCAGGGGAAGGCTACACCTTC. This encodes CASSSAGEGYTF. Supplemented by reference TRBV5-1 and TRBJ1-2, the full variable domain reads KAGVTQTPRYLIKTRGQQVTLSCSPISGHRSVSWYQQTPGQGLQFLFEYFSETQRNKGNFPGRFSGRQFSNSRSEMNVSTLELGDSALYLCASSSAGEGYTFGSGTRLTVV.

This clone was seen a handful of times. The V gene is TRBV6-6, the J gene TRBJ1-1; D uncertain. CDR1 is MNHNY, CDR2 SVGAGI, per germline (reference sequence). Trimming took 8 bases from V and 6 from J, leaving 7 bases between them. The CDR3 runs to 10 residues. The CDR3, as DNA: TGTGCCAGCGTCGGCGCTGAAGCTTTCTTT. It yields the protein CASVGAEAFF.

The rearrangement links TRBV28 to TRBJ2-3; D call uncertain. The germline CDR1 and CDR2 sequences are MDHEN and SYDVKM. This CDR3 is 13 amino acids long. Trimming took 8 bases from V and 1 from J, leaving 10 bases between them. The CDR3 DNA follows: TGTGCCAGCCAAGATCAGGGCACAGATACGCAGTATTTT. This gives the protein CASQDQGTDTQYF.

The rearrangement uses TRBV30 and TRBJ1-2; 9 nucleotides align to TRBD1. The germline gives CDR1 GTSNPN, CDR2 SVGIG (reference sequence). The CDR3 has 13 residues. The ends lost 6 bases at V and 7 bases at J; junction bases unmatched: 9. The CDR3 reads CACIPGQGFGYTF. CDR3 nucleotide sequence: TGTGCCTGTATACCGGGACAGGGATTTGGCTACACCTTC. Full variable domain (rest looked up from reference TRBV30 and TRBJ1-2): SQTIHQWPATLVQPVGSPLSLECTVEGTSNPNLYWYRQAAGRGLQLLFYSVGIGQISSEVPQNLSASRPQDRQFILSSKKLLLSDSGFYLCACIPGQGFGYTFGSGTRLTVV.

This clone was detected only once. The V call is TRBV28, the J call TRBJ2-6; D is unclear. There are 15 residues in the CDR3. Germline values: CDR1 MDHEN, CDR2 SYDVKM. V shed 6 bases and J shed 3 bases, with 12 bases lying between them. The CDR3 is CASRPVGYGANVLTF. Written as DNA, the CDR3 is TGTGCCAGCAGACCGGTAGGGTATGGGGCCAACGTCCTGACTTTC.

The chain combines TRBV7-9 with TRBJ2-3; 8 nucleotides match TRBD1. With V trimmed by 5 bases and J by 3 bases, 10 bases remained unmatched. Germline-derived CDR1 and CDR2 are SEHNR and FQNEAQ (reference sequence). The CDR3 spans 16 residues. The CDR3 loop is CASSLWTGKGTDTQYF. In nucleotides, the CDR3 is TGTGCCAGCAGCCTGTGGACAGGGAAGGGAACAGATACGCAGTATTTT.

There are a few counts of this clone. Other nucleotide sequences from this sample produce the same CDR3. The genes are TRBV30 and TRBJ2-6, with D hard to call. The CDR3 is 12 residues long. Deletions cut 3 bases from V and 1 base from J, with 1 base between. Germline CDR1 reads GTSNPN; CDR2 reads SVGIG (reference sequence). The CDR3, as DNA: TGTGCCTGGAGGTCTGGGGCCAACGTCCTGACTTTC. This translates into CAWRSGANVLTF.

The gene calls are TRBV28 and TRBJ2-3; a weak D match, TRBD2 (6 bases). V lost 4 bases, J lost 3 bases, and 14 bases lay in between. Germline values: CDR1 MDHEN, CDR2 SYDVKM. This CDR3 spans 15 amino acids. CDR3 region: CASSSQQTRTDTQYF. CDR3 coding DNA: TGTGCCAGCAGTTCCCAGCAGACTAGAACAGATACGCAGTATTTT.

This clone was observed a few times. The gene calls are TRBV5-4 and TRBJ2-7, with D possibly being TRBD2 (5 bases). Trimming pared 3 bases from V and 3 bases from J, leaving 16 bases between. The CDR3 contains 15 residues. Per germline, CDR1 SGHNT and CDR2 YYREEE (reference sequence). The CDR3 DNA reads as TGTGCCAGCAGCTGGGCGGGCGGCCGGGACTACGAGCAGTACTTC. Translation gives CASSWAGGRDYEQYF. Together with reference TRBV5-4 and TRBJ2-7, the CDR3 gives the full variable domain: ETGVTQSPTHLIKTRGQQVTLRCSSQSGHNTVSWYQQALGQGPQFIFQYYREEENGRGNFPPRFSGLQFPNYSSELNVNALELDDSALYLCASSWAGGRDYEQYFGPGTRLTVT.

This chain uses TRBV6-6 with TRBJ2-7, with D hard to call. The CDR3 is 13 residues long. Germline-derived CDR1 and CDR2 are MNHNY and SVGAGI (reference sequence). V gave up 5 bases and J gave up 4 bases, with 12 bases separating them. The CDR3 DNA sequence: TGTGCCAGCAGTCTGTCGAGAGAGTACGAGCAGTACTTC. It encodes CASSLSREYEQYF.

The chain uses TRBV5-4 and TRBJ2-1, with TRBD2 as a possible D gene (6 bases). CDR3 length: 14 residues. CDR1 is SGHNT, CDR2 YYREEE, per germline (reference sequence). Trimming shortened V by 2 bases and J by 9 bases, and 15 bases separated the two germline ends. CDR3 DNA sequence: TGTGCCAGCAGCTTACAACGGGAGTGGGTTGAGCAGTTCTTC. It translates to CASSLQREWVEQFF.

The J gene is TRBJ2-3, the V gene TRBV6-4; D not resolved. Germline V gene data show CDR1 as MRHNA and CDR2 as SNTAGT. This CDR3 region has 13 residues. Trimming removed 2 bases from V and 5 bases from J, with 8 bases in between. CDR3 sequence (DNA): TGTGCCAGCAGTGACCGGCCCAGAGATACGCAGTATTTT. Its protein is CASSDRPRDTQYF.

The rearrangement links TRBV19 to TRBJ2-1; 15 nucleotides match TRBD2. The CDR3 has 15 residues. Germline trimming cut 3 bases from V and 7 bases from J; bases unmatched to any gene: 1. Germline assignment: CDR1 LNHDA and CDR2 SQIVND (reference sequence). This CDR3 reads CASSIGTSGGNEQFF. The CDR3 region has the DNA TGTGCCAGTAGTATTGGGACTAGCGGGGGGAATGAGCAGTTCTTC.

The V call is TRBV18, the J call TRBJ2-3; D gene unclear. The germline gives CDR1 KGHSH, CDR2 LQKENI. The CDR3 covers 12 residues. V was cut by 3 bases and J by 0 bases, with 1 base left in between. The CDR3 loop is CASSPSTDTQYF. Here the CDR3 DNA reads TGTGCCAGCTCACCCAGCACAGATACGCAGTATTTT. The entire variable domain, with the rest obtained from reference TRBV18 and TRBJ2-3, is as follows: NAGVMQNPRHLVRRRGQEARLRCSPMKGHSHVYWYRQLPEEGLKFMVYLQKENIIDESGMPKERFSAEFPKEGPSILRIQQVVRGDSAAYFCASSPSTDTQYFGPGTRLTVL.

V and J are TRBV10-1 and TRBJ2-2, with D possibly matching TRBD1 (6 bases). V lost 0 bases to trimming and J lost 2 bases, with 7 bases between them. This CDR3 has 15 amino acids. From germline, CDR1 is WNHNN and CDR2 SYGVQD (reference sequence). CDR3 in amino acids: CASSESGANTGELFF. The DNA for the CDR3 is TGCGCCAGCAGTGAGTCGGGGGCCAACACCGGGGAGCTGTTTTTT.

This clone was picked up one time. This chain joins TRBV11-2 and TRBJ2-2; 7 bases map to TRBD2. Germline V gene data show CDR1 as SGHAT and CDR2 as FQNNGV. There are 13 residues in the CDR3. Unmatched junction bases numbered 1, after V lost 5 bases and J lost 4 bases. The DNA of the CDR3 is TGTGCCAGCAGCAGGACTAGCACCGGGGAGCTGTTTTTT. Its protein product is CASSRTSTGELFF.

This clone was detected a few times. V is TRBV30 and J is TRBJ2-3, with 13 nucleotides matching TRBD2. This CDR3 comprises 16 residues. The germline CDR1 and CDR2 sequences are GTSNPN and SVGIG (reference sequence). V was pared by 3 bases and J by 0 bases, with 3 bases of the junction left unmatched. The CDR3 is CAWSLGLAGSTDTQYF. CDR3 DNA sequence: TGTGCCTGGAGCCTGGGACTAGCGGGAAGCACAGATACGCAGTATTTT.

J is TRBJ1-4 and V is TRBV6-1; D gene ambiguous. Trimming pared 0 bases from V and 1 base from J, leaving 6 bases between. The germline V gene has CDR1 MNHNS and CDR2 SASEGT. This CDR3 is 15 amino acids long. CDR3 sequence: CASSEAEGTNEKLFF. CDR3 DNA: TGTGCCAGCAGTGAAGCGGAGGGAACTAATGAAAAACTGTTTTTT.

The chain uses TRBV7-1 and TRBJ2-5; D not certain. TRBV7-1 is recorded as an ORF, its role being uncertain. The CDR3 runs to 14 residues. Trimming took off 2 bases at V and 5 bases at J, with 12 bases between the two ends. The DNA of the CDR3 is TGTGCCAGCAGCTCACCCGGTTTCGGGGAGACCCAGTACTTC. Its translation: CASSSPGFGETQYF.

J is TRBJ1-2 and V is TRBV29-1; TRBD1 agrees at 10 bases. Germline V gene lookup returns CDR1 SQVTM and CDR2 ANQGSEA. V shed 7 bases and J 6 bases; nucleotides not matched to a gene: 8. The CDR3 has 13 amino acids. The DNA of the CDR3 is TGCAGCGCCCCCAGACAGGGGGCAGATGGCTACACCTTC. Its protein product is CSAPRQGADGYTF.

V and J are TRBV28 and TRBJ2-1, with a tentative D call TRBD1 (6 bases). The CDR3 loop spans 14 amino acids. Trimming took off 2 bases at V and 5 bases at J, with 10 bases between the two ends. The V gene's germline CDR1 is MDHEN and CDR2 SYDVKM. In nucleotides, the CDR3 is TGTGCCAGCAGTTTAAATGGGGGCAACAATGAGCAGTTCTTC. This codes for CASSLNGGNNEQFF. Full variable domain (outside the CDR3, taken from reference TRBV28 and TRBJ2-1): DVKVTQSSRYLVKRTGEKVFLECVQDMDHENMFWYRQDPGLGLRLIYFSYDVKMKEKGDIPEGYSVSREKKERFSLILESASTNQTSMYLCASSLNGGNNEQFFGPGTRLTVL.

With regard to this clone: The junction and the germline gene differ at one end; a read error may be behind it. The CDR3 loop is CASGYDNQPQHF. The CDR3 DNA sequence: TGTGCCAGCGGTTACGACAATCAGCCCCAGCATTTT. The chain couples TRBV6-5 to TRBJ1-5, with no clear D. This CDR3 region has 12 residues. CDR1 is MNHEY and CDR2 is SVGAGI in the germline V gene.